There are many counts of the clone carrying this T cell receptor (beta chain). Its antigen is unidentified. The data were obtained in a study of T cells in Graves' hyperthyroidism and ophthalmopathy. Patients aged 18 to 65 had newly diagnosed hyperthyroidism of under 2 months' duration. Diagnosis rested on symptoms, serum thyroxine and TRAb, thyroid ultrasound, and orbital computed tomography. The source material, RNA transcripts, was used to amplify TCR beta CDR3 regions. The TCR CDR3 first-round RT-PCR relied on the HTBI primer set. A single record per CDR3 protein comes from TCRdb applying MiXCR to the multiplex PCR reads. The sample carries a few hundred thousand distinct CDR3 sequences, 14% recorded once. The ends were cut back, 4 bases at V and 1 base at J, with 11 bases in the middle. The germline V gene has CDR1 SQVTM and CDR2 ANQGSEA. CDR3 length equals 14 residues. Overall study findings and caveats: From stable hyperthyroidism, ophthalmopathy was set apart by a 13 V-J model. Most thyroid-expanded clonotypes above 0.001 were also found in blood.

The chain carries TRBV29-1 and TRBJ1-5; D is unclear. The sequence was obtained from a young woman with Graves' hyperthyroidism that later progressed to Graves' ophthalmopathy. Sequenced material: blood. Written as DNA, the CDR3 is TGCAGCGTTGCGGACCTAGGGAGCAATCAGCCCCAGCATTTT. Its translation is CSVADLGSNQPQHF.